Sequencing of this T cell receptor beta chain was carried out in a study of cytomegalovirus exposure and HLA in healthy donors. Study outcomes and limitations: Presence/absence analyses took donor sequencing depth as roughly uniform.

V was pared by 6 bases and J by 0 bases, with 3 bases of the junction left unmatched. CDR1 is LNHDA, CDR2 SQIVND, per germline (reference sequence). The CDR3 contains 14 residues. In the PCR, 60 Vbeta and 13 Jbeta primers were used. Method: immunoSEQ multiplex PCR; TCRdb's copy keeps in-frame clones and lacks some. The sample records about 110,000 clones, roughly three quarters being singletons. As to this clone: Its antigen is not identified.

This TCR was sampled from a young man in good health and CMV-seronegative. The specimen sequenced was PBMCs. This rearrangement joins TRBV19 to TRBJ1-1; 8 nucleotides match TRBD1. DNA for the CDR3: TGTGCCAGTAGCGGACAGGGTCTGAACACTGAAGCTTTCTTT. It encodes CASSGQGLNTEAFF.